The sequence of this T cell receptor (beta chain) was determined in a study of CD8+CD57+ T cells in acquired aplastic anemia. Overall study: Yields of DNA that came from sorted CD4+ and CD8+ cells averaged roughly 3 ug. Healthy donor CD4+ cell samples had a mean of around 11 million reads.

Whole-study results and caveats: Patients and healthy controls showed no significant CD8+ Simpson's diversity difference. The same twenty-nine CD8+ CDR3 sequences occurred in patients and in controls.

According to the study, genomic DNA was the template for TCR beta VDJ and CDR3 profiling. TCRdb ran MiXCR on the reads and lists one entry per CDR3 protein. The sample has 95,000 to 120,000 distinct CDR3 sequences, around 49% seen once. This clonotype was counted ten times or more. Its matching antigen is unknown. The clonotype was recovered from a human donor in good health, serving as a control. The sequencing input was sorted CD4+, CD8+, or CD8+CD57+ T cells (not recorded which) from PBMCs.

Written as DNA, the CDR3 is TGCAGCGTTGAAGATCGTGATCACACAGATACGCAGTATTTT. It translates to CSVEDRDHTDTQYF. The chain uses TRBV29-1 and TRBJ2-3; D not resolved. This CDR3 region has 14 residues. Trimming left V 0 bases short and J 2 bases short, with 9 bases between. From germline, CDR1 is SQVTM and CDR2 ANQGSEA.